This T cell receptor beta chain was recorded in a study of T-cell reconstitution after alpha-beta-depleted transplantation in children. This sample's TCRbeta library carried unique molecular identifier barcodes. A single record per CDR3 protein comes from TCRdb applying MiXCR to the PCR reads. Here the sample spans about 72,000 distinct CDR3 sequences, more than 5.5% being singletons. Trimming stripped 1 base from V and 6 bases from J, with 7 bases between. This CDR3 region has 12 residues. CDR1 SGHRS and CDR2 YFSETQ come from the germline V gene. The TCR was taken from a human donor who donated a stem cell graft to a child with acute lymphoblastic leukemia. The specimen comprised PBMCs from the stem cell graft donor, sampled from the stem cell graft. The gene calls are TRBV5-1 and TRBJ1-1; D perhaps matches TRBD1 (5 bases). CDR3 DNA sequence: TGCGCCAGCAGCTTGAAGGGGTCTGAAGCTTTCTTT. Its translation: CASSLKGSEAFF.